This T cell receptor (beta chain) was obtained from a study of blood T cell repertoires in COVID-19. About the research overall: The origin of the acute and convalescent COVID-19 samples was the United States, Italy and Spain. In each case, the material was cDNA or gDNA derived from T cells, B-cell-depleted T cells, or PBMCs.

This CDR3 is built from 12 residues. Germline V CDR1 and CDR2: SGHRS, YFSETQ. V was clipped by 2 bases and J by 5 bases, with 7 bases between them. The authors' processing: Nucleated cell number was recorded as an estimate derived from reference gene primer amplification. Assay used: immunoSEQ multiplex PCR; TCRdb lists only in-frame clones, some missing. V, J and clone size derive from that table, while D and trimming were established from the DNA sequence. The sample contains some 80,000 clones, more than 80% of which appear only once. The TCR was taken from a human donor in a cohort sampled during active COVID-19. The chain has TRBV5-1 and TRBJ2-5; tentative D call: TRBD1 (6 bases). The specimen sequenced was peripheral blood. The CDR3 nucleotides are TGCGCCAGCAGCTTAAGGGGGGAGACCCAGTACTTC. This sequence encodes CASSLRGETQYF.